The 20 T cell receptor beta chains in this list originate from one sample, sequenced in a study of CXCR3-negative and CXCR3-positive naive CD8 T cells (dated by TCRdb to about 2019). The research as a whole found: TRB CDR3s from CXCR3-positive naive cells showed higher hydrophobicity (lower Kidera factor 4), lower energy, and higher strength and volume indices than CXCR3-negative naive cells.

The sequencing machine was a NextSeq 550. The Human TCR Profiling Kit (MiLaboratory) was used to prepare UMI-labeled 5' RACE TRB cDNA libraries. TCRdb reprocessed the reads and lists each CDR3 protein sequence as a single entry, with no DNA. This sample's listing comprises about 50,000 distinct CDR3 sequences. The ten largest clones take up roughly 0.59% of the sample. Antigens of these TCRs are unknown. The sequencing sample was made of naive CXCR3+ CD8+ T cells from blood. The sample's cell subset or site, from its label and the paper: CD45RO-CCR7+CD27+CD95- naive CD8+ T cells expressing CXCR3 (TNR3+). The origin of the receptors is a human donor in good health. Some clones in this sample may be carry-over from other donors' samples.

V usage is TRBV9 and J usage is TRBJ2-7; with no DNA, the TCRdb D assignment of TRBD2 cannot be verified. The CDR3 has 15 residues. The germline gives CDR1 SGDLS, CDR2 YYNGEE. CDR3 protein: CASSVNVAGDYEQYF.

The genes are TRBV7-9 and TRBJ2-2. The germline V gene has CDR1 SEHNR and CDR2 FQNEAQ (reference sequence). The CDR3 extends over 15 amino acids. The CDR3 is CASILGGVNTGELFF.

The chain combines TRBV2 with TRBJ2-1; TCRdb calls TRBD1, which cannot be checked without DNA. Germline CDR1 and CDR2: SNHLY and FYNNEI. The CDR3 runs to 15 residues. The CDR3: CASRGDRGVGNEQFF.

CDR3 sequence: CASSVTGTGARGDEQYF. V and J are TRBV9 and TRBJ2-7; the D call of TRBD1 rests on TCRdb alone, since no DNA is present to check it. Per the germline V gene, CDR1 is SGDLS and CDR2 is YYNGEE. CDR3 size: 17 residues. Based on the CDR3 plus reference TRBV9 and TRBJ2-7, the full variable domain is DSGVTQTPKHLITATGQRVTLRCSPRSGDLSVYWYQQSLDQGLQFLIQYYNGEERAKGNILERFSAQQFPDLHSELNLSSLELGDSALYFCASSVTGTGARGDEQYFGPGTRLTVT.

J is TRBJ2-7 and V is TRBV5-1. Germline V lookup: CDR1 SGHRS, CDR2 YFSETQ. This CDR3 region has 12 residues. CDR3 in amino acids: CASSSDFYEQYF.

This sequence joins TRBV20-1 and TRBJ2-7; TCRdb's assignment of TRBD1 cannot be checked, as there is no DNA. The CDR3 is made up of 14 amino acids. Germline CDR1 reads DFQATT; CDR2 reads SNEGSKA (reference sequence). CDR3 in amino acids: CSAPETGLAYEQYF.

The V call is TRBV19, the J call TRBJ2-7. The CDR3 totals 14 residues. Germline V gene data show CDR1 as LNHDA and CDR2 as SQIVND (reference sequence). The CDR3: CASSADAFSYEQYF.

The chain joins TRBV6-5 to TRBJ1-2. The CDR3 is 12 residues long. The germline V gene has CDR1 MNHEY and CDR2 SVGAGI. CDR3 protein: CASSYYGYGYTF.

The CDR3 region is CASSPRQGVHEQFF. The genes are TRBV3-1 and TRBJ2-1; TCRdb outputs TRBD1, but without DNA this stays unchecked. CDR3 size: 14 residues. Germline CDR1 is LGHDT and CDR2 is YNNKEL (reference sequence).

The chain recombines TRBV12-3 or TRBV12-4 with TRBJ2-2; the D call from TCRdb, TRBD2, cannot be confirmed without DNA. The CDR3 extends over 16 amino acids. CDR3 sequence reads: CASTNLAAQNTGELFF.

The gene calls are TRBV4-3 and TRBJ2-7; the D call of TRBD2 rests on TCRdb alone, since no DNA is present to check it. Germline loops: CDR1 LGHNA, CDR2 YSLEER. CDR3 length equals 17 residues. The CDR3 loop reads CASSRLLAATSYDEQYF.

The rearrangement links TRBV4-2 to TRBJ2-2; TCRdb outputs TRBD2, but without DNA this stays unchecked. This CDR3 is 17 amino acids long. From germline, CDR1 is LGHNA and CDR2 YNFKEQ. This CDR3 is CASSHPMAGGNTGELFF.

The gene calls are TRBV4-2 and TRBJ2-7; TCRdb outputs TRBD1, but without DNA this stays unchecked. CDR3 length: 14 amino acids. Germline V lookup: CDR1 LGHNA, CDR2 YNFKEQ. The CDR3 protein is CASSQDPGTYEQYF.

The chain's CDR3 is CASSPGTGDYGYTF. The chain joins TRBV4-3 to TRBJ1-2; the D call from TCRdb, TRBD1, cannot be confirmed without DNA. The germline gives CDR1 LGHNA, CDR2 YSLEER. This CDR3 is built from 14 residues.

The rearrangement links TRBV5-6 to TRBJ2-4. This CDR3 is 15 amino acids long. Germline CDR1 reads SGHDT; CDR2 reads YYEEEE. Here the CDR3 reads CASSFEIGPQDIQYF. The entire variable domain, with the rest obtained from reference TRBV5-6 and TRBJ2-4, is as follows: DAGVTQSPTHLIKTRGQQVTLRCSPKSGHDTVSWYQQALGQGPQFIFQYYEEEERQRGNFPDRFSGHQFPNYSSELNVNALLLGDSALYLCASSFEIGPQDIQYFGAGTRLSVL.

V usage is TRBV29-1 and J usage is TRBJ2-2. This CDR3 is built from 13 residues. CDR1 and CDR2 from the germline V gene are SQVTM and ANQGSEA. The CDR3: CSVVVRSRGELFF.

This chain uses TRBV6-2 or TRBV6-3 with TRBJ2-2; TCRdb indicates TRBD2, and absent DNA this call remains unverified. The CDR3 contains 15 residues. From germline, CDR1 is MNHEY and CDR2 SVGEGT. The CDR3 sequence: CASSPSGEGTGELFF.

This chain joins TRBV4-3 and TRBJ2-5; TCRdb names TRBD1, which stays unverified in the absence of DNA. The CDR3 covers 16 residues. Germline V gene sequence: CDR1 LGHNA, CDR2 YSLEER. CDR3 region: CASSQDTRGVKETQYF.

The V call is TRBV5-4, the J call TRBJ2-4. The CDR3 runs to 14 residues. The germline gives CDR1 SGHNT, CDR2 YYREEE (reference sequence). The CDR3 loop reads CASSGVGVGNIQYF.

The chain joins TRBV4-2 to TRBJ2-7; there is no DNA to check the TCRdb D call of TRBD1. The CDR3 covers 17 residues. Germline lookup yields CDR1 LGHNA and CDR2 YNFKEQ. CDR3 amino acids: CASSQDRAGTGVGEQYF.